The 7 T cell receptor beta chains below were found in one sample sequenced in a study of persistence of HIV-infected CD4 T cells. Cells were stimulated with CMV-infected fibroblast lysates at approximately 10 ug/mL. Memory cells lacking CD40L and CD69 with high CD45RO were sorted. No antigen has been assigned to these receptors. The immunoSEQ assay was version 4, run in survey mode. Repertoires were generated with immunoSEQ multiplex PCR, while TCRdb's copy carries only in-frame clones and drops some. The table records about 28,000 clones, roughly 80% of them present only once. This material consisted of CD4+ T cells sorted from PBMCs after 18-hour stimulation, taken from a patient who received antiretroviral therapy. These receptors originate from an adult woman with HIV who was CMV-seropositive.

This rearrangement joins TRBV3-1 (or the pseudogene TRBV3-2) to TRBJ1-1; no firm D call. CDR3 length: 14 amino acids. CDR1 is LGHDT and CDR2 is YNNKEL in the germline V gene (reference sequence). Trimming removed 1 base from V and 0 bases from J, with 6 bases in between. The CDR3 bases are TGTGCCAGCAGCCAAGGCGTTTTGAACACTGAAGCTTTCTTT. It codes for CASSQGVLNTEAFF.

This clone was seen only a few times. The genes are TRBV5-4 and TRBJ2-2, with 8 bases identical to TRBD2. V dropped 0 bases and J dropped 6; count of bases not matched to a gene: 10. The CDR3 is made up of 17 amino acids. Per germline, CDR1 SGHNT and CDR2 YYREEE (reference sequence). This CDR3 is CASSLARSGGPPGELFF. CDR3 nucleotides: TGTGCCAGCAGCTTGGCCCGATCGGGGGGGCCCCCCGGGGAGCTGTTTTTT.

This clone is a singleton in its sample. The chain carries TRBV20-1 and TRBJ1-2, with a weak D call TRBD1 (6 bases). V lost 6 bases and J lost 8, with 13 bases in between. The germline gives CDR1 DFQATT, CDR2 SNEGSKA (reference sequence). The CDR3 has 11 amino acids. The CDR3 coding sequence is TGCAGTGCCGTTGGGACACCCGGCTACACCTTC. Translation gives CSAVGTPGYTF.

This sequence joins TRBV7-3 and TRBJ2-7; 8 bases agree with TRBD1. CDR1 and CDR2 (germline): SGHTA, FQGTGA. V trimming: 5 bases; J trimming: 7 bases; junction bases outside the gene matches: 7. CDR3 length: 13 amino acids. The CDR3 sequence: CASSLERDREQYV. The CDR3 DNA follows: TGTGCCAGCAGCCTCGAGAGGGACAGGGAGCAGTACGTC.

This clone occurred once. Other DNA sequences in this sample translate to the same CDR3. This rearrangement joins TRBV18 to TRBJ1-2, with D unclear. This CDR3 has 12 amino acids. Trimming stripped 3 bases from V and 7 bases from J, with 9 bases between. Germline CDR1 and CDR2: KGHSH and LQKENI. The CDR3 is CASSPGEAGYTF. CDR3 DNA: TGTGCCAGCTCACCGGGAGAGGCTGGCTACACCTTC.

The sample holds a few counts of this clone. The rearrangement joins TRBV7-9 to TRBJ2-3; 10 bases are a match to TRBD2. CDR3 length equals 16 residues. With V trimmed by 3 bases and J by 0 bases, 3 bases remained unmatched. Germline V CDR1 and CDR2: SEHNR, FQNEAQ (reference sequence). The CDR3 DNA follows: TGTGCCAGCAGCTTGGGACTAGCGAGTAGCACAGATACGCAGTATTTT. This translates into CASSLGLASSTDTQYF.

The gene calls are TRBV10-3 and TRBJ1-2, with TRBD1 as a possible D gene (5 bases). This CDR3 is built from 15 residues. V lost 0 bases and J lost 4, with 12 bases in between. Germline CDR1 is ENHRY and CDR2 is SYGVKD. The CDR3 DNA is TGTGCCATCAGTGAGTCATTGACAGAGCTCTATGGCTACACCTTC. Translating gives CAISESLTELYGYTF.